This T cell receptor beta chain appears in the sequencing data of a study of glioma-infiltrating T cells (dated by TCRdb to the mid-2010s). For context, the study as a whole: The study sequenced TCR alpha- and beta-chain repertoires from glioma tissue, from non-neoplastic brain tissue and from matched peripheral blood mononuclear cells. Each tissue-infiltrating repertoire was compared with the same patient's peripheral blood repertoire to measure divergence between tissue and blood T-cell populations. Three low-grade glioma patients, fewer than 10 primary glioblastoma patients and three non-glioma patients contributing non-neoplastic brain tissue were included in the paired cohort. General findings and caveats noted by the study authors: Very few CDR3 sequences were found to be shared between tissue and blood, and this scarcity was attributed to high CDR3 diversity and limited sampling. VJ-independent divergence between tissue and blood was found to be below expectation in non-neoplastic patients but above expectation in all gliomas, particularly low-grade gliomas. The group comparisons were based on small numbers of patients: three non-neoplastic, three low-grade glioma and several glioblastoma patients.

Comments on this clonotype: Its antigen has not been determined. This clone may be a read error of a much larger clone one base away.

The CDR1 and CDR2 encoded by the germline V gene are LGHNT and FRNRAP. V and J lose 6 bases and 1 base, and a span of 22 bases separates them. The CDR3 runs 19 amino acids, cysteine and phenylalanine included. The entry retains the CDR3 DNA only, 57 bases that are in frame from base 1. TCR alpha and beta CDR3 regions were amplified with the iRepertoire nested amplicon-rescue multiplex PCR (arm-PCR) platform from RNA. One-step reverse transcription and amplification used about 85-450 ng of tissue mRNA or PBMC total RNA as input. Following bead purification, Illumina adapters were added by a secondary multiplex PCR, and the libraries were gel-purified between 200 and 400 bp. Internal 6-nucleotide barcodes were carried by the libraries and were used for demultiplexing. The libraries were sequenced on an Illumina MiSeq using 2x220 or 2x250 nucleotide paired-end reads. Under the source paper's analysis protocol: Paired reads were merged using FLASH 1.2.11 and aligned with BWA-MEM to the GRCh37 human genome, and TRA and TRB reads were then extracted. V and J assignment used an IMGT-derived reference of cassette sequences and CDR3 motifs that included pseudogenes. Reads were translated in three frames, and productive CDR3s were defined as those with a C...FGXG motif and no stop codons. A clonotype was defined as a unique combination of a V-J cassette pair and a CDR3 amino acid sequence. Filtering of reads was based on Hamming distance, with the threshold set by the sequence error rate of each sample in mapped regions. TCRdb trimmed the raw reads at Q25, called clones with MiXCR and kept productive beta chains. For every CDR3 protein sequence, its rows merge into one entry that carries the most common genes and DNA. The V and J calls were determined by TCRdb, not by the authors. Counted in this sample were approximately 4,500 distinct CDR3 sequences; approximately 24% of them appeared once. Roughly 8.6% of the sample is in the top ten clones.

Sequences were obtained from glioma tissue, nonneoplastic brain tissue, or PBMCs (not recorded which). This TCR came from a human donor with low-grade glioma or glioblastoma, undergoing nonglioma brain surgery, or in good health (not recorded which). The rearranged chain carries TRBV12-5 and TRBJ1-6, with the D gene not confidently named. The DNA reads as follows: TGTGCTAGTGGCATCACCCCGGCGGTAGGAGGGTCCTATAATTCACCCCTCCACTTT. Translation gives CASGITPAVGGSYNSPLHF. The CDR3 plus the reference TRBV12-5 and TRBJ1-6 genes for the other parts give the full variable domain: DARVTQTPRHKVTEMGQEVTMRCQPILGHNTVFWYRQTMMQGLELLAYFRNRAPLDDSGMPKDRFSAEMPDATLATLKIQPSEPRDSAVYFCASGITPAVGGSYNSPLHFGNGTRLTVT.